This entry concerns a single T cell receptor (beta chain). Its antigen is still unknown. Using immunoSEQ multiplex PCR, the repertoire was profiled, and TCRdb retains in-frame clones only, with some absent. The table has some 120,000 clones, around 90% seen once. This sample's time point: peripheral blood 6 weeks after treatment start. Sampling of each patient yielded between 1 and 8 specimens, collected pretreatment and on-treatment. This record comes from a study of PD-L1 blockade in urothelial cancer. CDR1 is MDHEN and CDR2 is SYDVKM in the germline V gene. Germline trimming cut 3 bases from V and 9 bases from J; bases unmatched to any gene: 4. The CDR3 runs to 13 residues. Points from the study as a whole: A pretreatment blood TCR clonality that fell below the median predicted better progression-free and overall survival.

The specimen was PBMCs, collected around atezolizumab (anti-PD-L1) treatment. The clonotype was recovered from a man between 60 and 75 years old with urothelial cancer. The gene calls are TRBV28 and TRBJ2-1; 8 bases match TRBD1. The CDR3 spells CASSFQGAFEQFF. The CDR3 nucleotides read TGTGCCAGCAGTTTTCAGGGGGCATTTGAGCAGTTCTTC.